Below, one T cell receptor (beta chain) is given with its context. Its cognate antigen is unknown. While the first cohort had 700 or so subjects, the donors belonged to the separate validation cohort of roughly 130 subjects. This specimen comes from a study of cytomegalovirus exposure and HLA in healthy donors. Turning to the study itself: Later, an analysis reported that the 95 to 150 validation repertoires had used the same platform as the approximately 660 first-cohort repertoires. Study results and caveats: The listing of 160 or so TCR beta chains classed them as cytomegalovirus-associated. For most TCR sequences rarity was the rule, although some public TCRs occurred in many donors.

The protocol was immunoSEQ multiplex PCR, while the TCRdb copy is restricted to in-frame clones and leaves out a portion. The sample lists about 240,000 clones, approximately 86% occurring once. Germline V gene lookup returns CDR1 MGHRA and CDR2 YSYEKL. CDR3 length: 15 residues. V was shortened by 0 bases and J by 2 bases, with 11 bases between the two germline ends. This chain joins TRBV4-1 and TRBJ2-7, with D tentatively TRBD2 (5 bases). The sequence came from a woman in her 30s in good health and CMV-seropositive. Sequenced input: PBMCs. DNA of the CDR3: TGCGCCAGCAGCCAAGAGAGGGCACAAGCCTACGAGCAGTACTTC. This encodes CASSQERAQAYEQYF.